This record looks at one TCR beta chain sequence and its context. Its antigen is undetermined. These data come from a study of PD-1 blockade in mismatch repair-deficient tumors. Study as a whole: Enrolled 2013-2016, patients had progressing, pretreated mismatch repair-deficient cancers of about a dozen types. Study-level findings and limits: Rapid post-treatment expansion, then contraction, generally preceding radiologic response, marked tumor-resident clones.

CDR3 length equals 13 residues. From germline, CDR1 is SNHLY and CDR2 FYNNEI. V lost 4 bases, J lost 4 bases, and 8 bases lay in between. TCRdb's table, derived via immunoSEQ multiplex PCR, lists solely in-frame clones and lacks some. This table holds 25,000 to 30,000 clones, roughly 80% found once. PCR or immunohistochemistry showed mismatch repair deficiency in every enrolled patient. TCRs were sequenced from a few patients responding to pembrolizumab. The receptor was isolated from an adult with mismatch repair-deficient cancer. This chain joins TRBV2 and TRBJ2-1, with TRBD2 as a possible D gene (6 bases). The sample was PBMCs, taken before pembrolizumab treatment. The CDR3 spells CASSAGLYNEQFF. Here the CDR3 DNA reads TGTGCCAGCAGTGCGGGACTTTACAATGAGCAGTTCTTC. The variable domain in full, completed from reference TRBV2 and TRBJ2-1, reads EPEVTQTPSHQVTQMGQEVILRCVPISNHLYFYWYRQILGQKVEFLVSFYNNEISEKSEIFDDQFSVERPDGSNFTLKIRSTKLEDSAMYFCASSAGLYNEQFFGPGTRLTVL.